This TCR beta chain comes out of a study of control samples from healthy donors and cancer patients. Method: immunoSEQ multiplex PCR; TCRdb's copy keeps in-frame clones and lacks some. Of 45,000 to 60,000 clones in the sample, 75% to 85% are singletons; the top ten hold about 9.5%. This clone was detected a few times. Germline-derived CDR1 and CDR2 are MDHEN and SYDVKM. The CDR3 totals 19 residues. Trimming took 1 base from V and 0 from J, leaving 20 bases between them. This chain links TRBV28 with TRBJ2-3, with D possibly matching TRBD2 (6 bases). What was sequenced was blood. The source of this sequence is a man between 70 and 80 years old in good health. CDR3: CASSLLFPARRGSTDTQYF. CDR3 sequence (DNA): TGTGCCAGCAGTTTATTATTCCCAGCTAGGCGGGGTAGCACAGATACGCAGTATTTT.